Below, 20 T cell receptor beta chains from the same sample are listed, as sequenced in a study of cytomegalovirus exposure and HLA in healthy donors. 13 Jbeta primers and 60 Vbeta primers were used for the PCR. Profiling relied on immunoSEQ multiplex PCR, and the TCRdb table lists in-frame clones only, not all of them. The sample lists more than 90,000 clones; approximately 80% were seen once. Sequenced input: PBMCs. Every receptor here comes from a woman aged 18 to 35 in good health and CMV-seropositive.

This chain links TRBV6-5 with TRBJ2-5, with a possible D match to TRBD2 (6 bases). Germline V gene data show CDR1 as MNHEY and CDR2 as SVGAGI. V lost 4 bases to trimming and J lost 2 bases, with 8 bases between them. The CDR3 extends over 13 amino acids. The CDR3 loop is CASSLGLQETQYF. The CDR3 DNA sequence: TGTGCCAGCAGTTTGGGACTGCAAGAGACCCAGTACTTC.

The rearrangement uses TRBV9 and TRBJ1-1; D might be TRBD1 (5 bases). The germline V gene encodes CDR1 SGDLS and CDR2 YYNGEE. The V and J ends lost 5 bases and 1 base respectively, with 9 bases between them. CDR3 length: 13 residues. DNA of the CDR3: TGTGCCAGCAGTGAGACAGAGAACACTGAAGCTTTCTTT. Protein sequence: CASSETENTEAFF.

This clone occurred a few times. V and J are TRBV27 and TRBJ2-2; no clear D. Germline CDR1 and CDR2: MNHEY and SMNVEV (reference sequence). Between the trimmed V and J ends, which lost 5 bases and 0 bases, there was a span of 13 bases. The CDR3 runs to 16 residues. The DNA of the CDR3 is TGTGCCAGCAGTCCGGCCCTAAGCGCGAACACCGGGGAGCTGTTTTTT. It specifies CASSPALSANTGELFF.

The rearrangement links TRBV7-8 to TRBJ1-5, with TRBD1 as a possible D gene (6 bases). Per the germline V gene, CDR1 is SGHVS and CDR2 is FQNEAQ. With 6 bases removed from V and 5 bases from J, the gap between germline ends came to 17 bases. The CDR3 is 15 amino acids. The CDR3 loop reads CASSSGTGGDQPQHF. The CDR3, as DNA: TGTGCCAGCAGTTCGGGGACGGGGGGCGATCAGCCCCAGCATTTT.

The chain has TRBV19 and TRBJ1-1; 7 bases agree with TRBD1. This CDR3 region has 14 residues. Germline-derived CDR1 and CDR2 are LNHDA and SQIVND (reference sequence). V was pared by 5 bases and J by 1 base, with 4 bases of the junction left unmatched. In DNA, the CDR3 is TGTGCCAGTAGTGCGGACAGGACGAACACTGAAGCTTTCTTT. This gives the protein CASSADRTNTEAFF.

The genes are TRBV10-3 and TRBJ1-1; possibly TRBD1 for D (6 bases). The germline V gene encodes CDR1 ENHRY and CDR2 SYGVKD. The CDR3 has 16 amino acids. V was clipped by 6 bases and J by 4 bases, with 21 bases between them. DNA for the CDR3: TGTGCCATCAGAAACCGATTAGACCCCAGGGGCACTGAAGCTTTCTTT. Residues: CAIRNRLDPRGTEAFF.

In regard to this clone: An end of the junction differs from the germline gene, which may be a read error. DNA of the CDR3: TGTTCCAGCAGCGCAATCGCCGGAGGTCAGCCCCAGCATTTT. Its protein product is CSSSAIAGGQPQHF. This rearrangement joins TRBV7-9 to TRBJ1-5, with D unresolved. This CDR3 comprises 14 residues. The germline V gene has CDR1 SEHNR and CDR2 FQNEAQ (reference sequence).

The CDR3 protein is CASSYSYYEQYF. The CDR3 nucleotides are TGTGCCAGCAGCTACTCCTACTACGAGCAGTACTTC. The V call is TRBV5-6, the J call TRBJ2-7; no clear D. The CDR3 runs to 12 residues. Trimming left V 3 bases short and J 3 bases short, with 7 bases between. The V gene's germline CDR1 is SGHDT and CDR2 YYEEEE. The entire variable domain, with the rest obtained from reference TRBV5-6 and TRBJ2-7, is as follows: DAGVTQSPTHLIKTRGQQVTLRCSPKSGHDTVSWYQQALGQGPQFIFQYYEEEERQRGNFPDRFSGHQFPNYSSELNVNALLLGDSALYLCASSYSYYEQYFGPGTRLTVT.

The rearrangement joins TRBV7-8 to TRBJ1-1; D is undetermined. Germline lookup yields CDR1 SGHVS and CDR2 FQNEAQ. V shed 5 bases and J shed 1 base, with 8 bases lying between them. The CDR3 runs 13 residues. The CDR3 coding sequence is TGTGCCAGCAGCCCACAGCAGAACACTGAAGCTTTCTTT. It encodes CASSPQQNTEAFF.

The chain has TRBV19 and TRBJ1-4; 8 nucleotides match TRBD1. The V gene end was trimmed by 2 bases and the J gene end by 0 bases; junction bases not matched to a gene: 8. Germline V CDR1 and CDR2: LNHDA, SQIVND (reference sequence). The CDR3 covers 18 residues. DNA for the CDR3: TGTGCCAGTAGTATATCCCCGGGACAGGAGTCAACTAATGAAAAACTGTTTTTT. Translating gives CASSISPGQESTNEKLFF.

The chain recombines TRBV10-3 with TRBJ2-7; 14 positions match TRBD2. Germline-derived CDR1 and CDR2 are ENHRY and SYGVKD. This CDR3 has 13 amino acids. The V gene end was trimmed by 10 bases and the J gene end by 3 bases; junction bases not matched to a gene: 2. The CDR3 region is CATGTSGSYEQYF. The CDR3 DNA follows: TGTGCCACAGGGACTAGCGGGAGCTACGAGCAGTACTTC.

This rearrangement joins TRBV9 to TRBJ1-2; D is unclear. The CDR3 extends over 19 amino acids. Germline-derived CDR1 and CDR2 are SGDLS and YYNGEE. V gave up 0 bases and J gave up 5 bases, with 26 bases separating them. DNA for the CDR3: TGTGCCAGCAGCGTAGGTCCGGGGTCCCTACAGACCCAACTATATGGCTACACCTTC. Residues: CASSVGPGSLQTQLYGYTF.

The CDR3 DNA is TGCGCCAGCAGCTTTTCAGCGGGAGGAAACAATGAGCAGTTCTTC. It translates to CASSFSAGGNNEQFF. This sequence joins TRBV5-1 and TRBJ2-1; TRBD2 agrees at 9 bases. CDR3 size: 15 residues. With 2 bases clipped from V and 5 bases from J, the junction kept 5 bases outside the gene matches. Per germline, CDR1 SGHRS and CDR2 YFSETQ.

The sample holds one count of this clone. The V call is TRBV7-9, the J call TRBJ1-2, with 7 bases matching TRBD1. The V gene's germline CDR1 is SEHNR and CDR2 FQNEAQ (reference sequence). This CDR3 has 14 amino acids. V dropped 6 bases and J dropped 4; count of bases not matched to a gene: 8. This chain's CDR3 is CASRPGQWSYGYTF. The CDR3 DNA reads as TGTGCCAGCAGACCGGGACAGTGGAGCTATGGCTACACCTTC.

The chain links TRBV6-6 to TRBJ2-4; the D gene is possibly TRBD2 (5 bases). Trimming cost V 5 bases and J 7 bases, with 12 bases left between them. This CDR3 contains 13 residues. Per the germline V gene, CDR1 is MNHNY and CDR2 is SVGAGI (reference sequence). CDR3 sequence: CASSLPRGNIQYF. The CDR3 DNA follows: TGTGCCAGCAGTCTGCCGCGAGGGAACATTCAGTACTTC.

The CDR3 DNA sequence: TGCGCCAGCAGCCAAGTTGGACTAAGCTCCTACGAGCAGTACTTC. Amino acids: CASSQVGLSSYEQYF. The genes are TRBV4-1 and TRBJ2-7; D might be TRBD2 (6 bases). CDR3 length equals 15 residues. Germline lookup yields CDR1 MGHRA and CDR2 YSYEKL. V dropped 1 base and J dropped 0 bases, with 10 bases sitting between them.

Of note for this clone: This same CDR3 is encoded by further DNA sequences in the sample. The rearrangement links TRBV7-2 to TRBJ1-1; a weak D match, TRBD1 (5 bases). The CDR3 has 14 residues. The germline gives CDR1 SGHTA, CDR2 FQGNSA. V dropped 1 base and J dropped 1 base, with 7 bases sitting between them. CDR3 nucleotides: TGTGCCAGCAGCTTAGGGAGGGGGAACACTGAAGCTTTCTTT. It yields the protein CASSLGRGNTEAFF.

The rearrangement joins TRBV6-5 to TRBJ2-3; 9 bases agree with TRBD2. The germline CDR1 and CDR2 sequences are MNHEY and SVGAGI. CDR3 length: 15 residues. V gave up 6 bases and J gave up 5 bases; unmatched junction bases: 9. The CDR3 DNA reads as TGTGCCAGCAGCTCCCCAGCGGGAGGCATAGATACGCAGTATTTT. As protein: CASSSPAGGIDTQYF.

CDR3 sequence: CASSLDVLAGASYEQYF. The CDR3 DNA follows: TGTGCCAGCAGCTTAGACGTCCTGGCGGGTGCCTCCTACGAGCAGTACTTC. The genes are TRBV7-9 and TRBJ2-7; D may be TRBD2 (5 bases). Germline V gene sequence: CDR1 SEHNR, CDR2 FQNEAQ (reference sequence). The V and J ends lost 1 base and 0 bases respectively, with 16 bases between them. The CDR3 sequence is 17 residues long.

The chain couples TRBV7-9 to TRBJ1-2, with D unclear. Germline-derived CDR1 and CDR2 are SEHNR and FQNEAQ (reference sequence). Between the trimmed V and J ends, which lost 0 bases and 8 bases, there was a span of 10 bases. CDR3 length equals 13 residues. The CDR3 nucleotides read TGTGCCAGCAGCTTAGCCGCGGCCTTCGGCTACACCTTC. This codes for CASSLAAAFGYTF.